This T cell receptor (beta chain) was observed in a study of T cell responses to AZD1222 COVID-19 vaccine. In the study overall: Pooled samples include second doses given at about 4 or 12 weeks.

This CDR3 is 11 amino acids long. V dropped 7 bases and J dropped 8 bases, with 14 bases sitting between them. The germline CDR1 and CDR2 sequences are SQVTM and ANQGSEA. Study-wide results and limits: Baseline seropositives among AZD1222 recipients totaled only 5 or 6. It was only after the peak T cell response that any repertoires were sampled. Elevations in Spike-specific TCR breadth and depth followed administration of two AZD1222 doses.

TCRdb's copy holds only in-frame clones and misses some; the assay was immunoSEQ multiplex PCR. Counted here are around 190,000 clones, almost 90% occurring once; the ten biggest clones make up approximately 0.5%. As concerns this clone: What it recognizes is unknown.

This clonotype was sampled from an adult in good health. The rearrangement links TRBV29-1 to TRBJ1-2; D is undetermined. Sequencing used peripheral blood, obtained on day 0 of AZD1222 vaccination. The CDR3 loop is CSGSSTEGYTF. CDR3 nucleotide sequence: TGCAGCGGGTCTTCAACTGAGGGCTACACCTTC.